This entry concerns a single T cell receptor (beta chain). The entry originates in a study of blood T cell repertoires in COVID-19. Study-wide context: Sources were T cells, B-cell-depleted T cells, or PBMCs; the material itself was cDNA or gDNA.

Deletions cut 2 bases from V and 9 bases from J, with 14 bases between. Per the germline V gene, CDR1 is SGHTA and CDR2 is FQGNSA. The CDR3 spans 14 residues. Authors' methods: It was from reference gene primer amplification that nucleated cell counts were estimated. The assay was immunoSEQ multiplex PCR, and TCRdb's table has in-frame clones only and misses some. D and trimming were read from the DNA, whereas the V and J calls and clone size are those reported in that table. The sample records roughly 55,000 clones, about 86% being singletons. This TCR came from a man between 65 and 80 years old with active COVID-19. Sequencing was performed on peripheral blood. The chain carries TRBV7-2 and TRBJ2-1, with a tentative D call TRBD1 (6 bases). CDR3 in amino acids: CASSLRAGQSEQFF. The CDR3 DNA follows: TGTGCCAGCAGCTTAAGGGCAGGACAGAGTGAGCAGTTCTTC.